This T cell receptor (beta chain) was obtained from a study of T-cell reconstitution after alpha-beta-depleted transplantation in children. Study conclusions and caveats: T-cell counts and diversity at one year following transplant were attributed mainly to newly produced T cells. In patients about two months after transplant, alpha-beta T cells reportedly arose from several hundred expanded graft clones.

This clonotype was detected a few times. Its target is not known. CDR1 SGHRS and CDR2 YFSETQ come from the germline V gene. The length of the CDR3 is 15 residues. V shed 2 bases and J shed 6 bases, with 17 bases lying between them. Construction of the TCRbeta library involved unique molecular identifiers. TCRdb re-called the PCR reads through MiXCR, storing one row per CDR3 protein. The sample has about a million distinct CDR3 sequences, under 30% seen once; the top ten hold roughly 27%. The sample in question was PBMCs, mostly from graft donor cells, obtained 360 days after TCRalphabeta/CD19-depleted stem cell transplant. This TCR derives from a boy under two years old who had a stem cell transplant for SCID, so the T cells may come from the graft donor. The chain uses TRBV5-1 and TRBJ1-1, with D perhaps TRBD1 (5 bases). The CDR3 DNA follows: TGCGCCAGCAGCTTAATATCGGGGGGGACTCCTGAAGCTTTCTTT. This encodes CASSLISGGTPEAFF.